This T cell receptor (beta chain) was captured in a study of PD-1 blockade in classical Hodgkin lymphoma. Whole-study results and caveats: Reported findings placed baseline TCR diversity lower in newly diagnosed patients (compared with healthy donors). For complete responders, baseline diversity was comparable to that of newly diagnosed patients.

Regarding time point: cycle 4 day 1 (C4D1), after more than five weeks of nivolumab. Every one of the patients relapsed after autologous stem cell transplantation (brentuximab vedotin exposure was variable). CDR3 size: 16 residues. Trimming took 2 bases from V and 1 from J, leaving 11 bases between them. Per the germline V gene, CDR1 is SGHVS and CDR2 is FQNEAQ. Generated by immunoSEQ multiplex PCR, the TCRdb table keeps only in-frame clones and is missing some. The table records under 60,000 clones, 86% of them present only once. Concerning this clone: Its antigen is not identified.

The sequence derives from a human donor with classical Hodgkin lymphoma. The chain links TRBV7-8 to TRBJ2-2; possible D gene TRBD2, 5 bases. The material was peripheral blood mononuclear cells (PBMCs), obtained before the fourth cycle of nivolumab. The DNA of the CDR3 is TGTGCCAGCAGCTTAAGTGGGAGTGGGAACACCGGGGAGCTGTTTTTT. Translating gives CASSLSGSGNTGELFF.